Each of the 16 T cell receptor beta chains below was sequenced from the same sample in a study of early T cells in non-severe SARS-CoV-2 infection. TCRdb called the 5' RACE reads again in MiXCR, with one record for every CDR3 protein. This table has about 80,000 distinct CDR3 sequences, over 9% appearing once. The specimen sequenced was whole blood. The receptor source for this set is an adult who was a healthcare worker with PCR-confirmed SARS-CoV-2 infection or an uninfected control (not recorded which).

This clonotype was recorded at least ten times. Here the CDR3 reads CASSRTTRGETQYF. For the CDR3, the DNA is TGCGCCAGCAGCCGGACTACCAGGGGAGAGACCCAGTACTTC. The V gene is TRBV10-1, the J gene TRBJ2-5, with D possibly called TRBD1 or TRBD2 (6 bases each). The CDR3 is 14 residues long. Looked up from germline, CDR1 is WNHNN and CDR2 is SYGVQD (reference sequence). The V end lost 6 bases, the J end lost 4 bases, and 15 bases lay between the germline ends.

Only a few counts were recorded for this clonotype. This chain connects TRBV15 to TRBJ1-2, with D perhaps TRBD1 (5 bases). V lost 4 bases and J lost 13, with 22 bases in between. Germline CDR1 and CDR2: LNHNV and YYDKDF (reference sequence). CDR3 length equals 14 residues. CDR3 nucleotides: TGTGCCACCAGCACGACCCCTGGGACCCCCCTCCCCACCTTC. It yields the protein CATSTTPGTPLPTF.

The chain joins TRBV10-3 to TRBJ1-2, with D maybe TRBD1 (6 bases). Germline assignment: CDR1 ENHRY and CDR2 SYGVKD. V lost 7 bases and J 6 bases, leaving 12 bases between the germline ends. This CDR3 is built from 12 residues. CDR3 loop: CAITGQSDGYTF. For the CDR3, the DNA is TGTGCCATCACTGGACAGTCAGATGGCTACACCTTC.

This clonotype was detected ten times or more. The J gene is TRBJ1-2, the V gene TRBV10-3, with D possibly being TRBD1 (5 bases). Trimming shortened V by 2 bases and J by 3 bases, and 16 bases separated the two germline ends. The germline V gene has CDR1 ENHRY and CDR2 SYGVKD. The CDR3 length is 16 residues. The CDR3 region has the DNA TGTGCCATCAGTGAGCCCGGGGCCGGATCCGACTATGGCTACACCTTC. Its protein product is CAISEPGAGSDYGYTF.

This clonotype has a handful of counts. One end of the junction fails to match germline, which may point to a read error. This chain links TRBV6-4 with TRBJ1-5; the D is unclear. This CDR3 has 12 residues. Germline loops: CDR1 MRHNA, CDR2 SNTAGT. CDR3 residues: CARSDGYQPQHF. CDR3 DNA: TGTGCCAGAAGTGACGGGTATCAGCCCCAGCATTTT.

This clonotype turned up a few times. This chain uses TRBV11-2 with TRBJ2-1; no clear D gene. V was pared by 1 base and J by 2 bases, with 12 bases between. This CDR3 is built from 16 residues. The germline V gene has CDR1 SGHAT and CDR2 FQNNGV. Here the CDR3 reads CASSLGIYSAYNEQFF. The CDR3 DNA sequence: TGTGCCAGCAGCTTAGGTATTTATTCGGCCTACAATGAGCAGTTCTTC.

The sample holds a few counts of this clonotype. The V gene is TRBV25-1, the J gene TRBJ2-7; 8 bases map to TRBD1. V dropped 1 base and J dropped 7; count of bases not matched to a gene: 9. Germline V CDR1 and CDR2: MGHDK, SYGVNS. CDR3 length: 15 residues. The CDR3 loop is CASSESARGLGEQYF. For the CDR3, the DNA is TGTGCCAGCAGTGAATCGGCCAGGGGGCTGGGGGAGCAGTACTTC.

In this sample, this clonotype turned up a few times. The J gene is TRBJ1-6, the V gene TRBV10-2, with D perhaps TRBD1 (6 bases). Germline V gene lookup returns CDR1 WSHSY and CDR2 SAAADI. This CDR3 spans 15 amino acids. Trimming removed 8 bases at V and 6 bases at J, with 17 bases between. CDR3 in amino acids: CASVRDINFNSPLHF. CDR3 DNA sequence: TGCGCCAGCGTCCGGGACATCAATTTTAATTCACCCCTCCACTTT.

The chain is built from TRBV27 and TRBJ2-7; TRBD1 matches 8 bases. The CDR3 contains 13 residues. The germline gives CDR1 MNHEY, CDR2 SMNVEV (reference sequence). After removal of 5 bases from V and 5 bases from J, the junction contained 5 bases not matched to a gene. DNA for the CDR3: TGTGCCAGCAGTCAGTCAGGGGGCCACGAGCAGTACTTC. Amino acid sequence: CASSQSGGHEQYF.

In DNA form, the CDR3 reads TGTGCCTGGAGTGTAAGGGGCAGGGAGAGGGCCAAAAACATTCAGTACTTC. Translating it yields CAWSVRGRERAKNIQYF. The genes are TRBV30 and TRBJ2-4; D is possibly TRBD1 or TRBD2 (5 bases each). V dropped 0 bases and J dropped 1 base, with 16 bases sitting between them. Germline V gene data show CDR1 as GTSNPN and CDR2 as SVGIG (reference sequence). CDR3 length: 17 amino acids.

This clonotype came up many times. The genes are TRBV18 and TRBJ1-1; D gene uncertain. V was shortened by 4 bases and J by 6 bases, with 6 bases between the two germline ends. The CDR3 has 11 residues. Germline-derived CDR1 and CDR2 are KGHSH and LQKENI. The CDR3 nucleotides are TGTGCCAGCTCACGGACCGCTGAAGCTTTCTTT. The encoded protein is CASSRTAEAFF.

This clonotype was counted only a few times. The gene calls are TRBV7-8 and TRBJ2-2, with D tentatively TRBD1 or TRBD2 (7 bases each). V lost 4 bases and J 7 bases, leaving 16 bases between the germline ends. The V gene's germline CDR1 is SGHVS and CDR2 FQNEAQ. The CDR3 extends over 15 amino acids. DNA of the CDR3: TGTGCCAGCAGCTCAGGGGGAGGGAGAATCGGGGAGCTGTTTTTT. Its protein is CASSSGGGRIGELFF.

This clonotype came up many times. V gene TRBV2 combines with J gene TRBJ2-1; D is ambiguous. CDR1 is SNHLY and CDR2 is FYNNEI in the germline V gene. The CDR3 totals 14 residues. V was clipped by 4 bases and J by 6 bases, with 13 bases between them. This chain's CDR3 is CASSVSVVGNEQFF. DNA of the CDR3: TGTGCCAGCAGTGTTTCTGTCGTCGGCAATGAGCAGTTCTTC.

Many counts were recorded for this clonotype. The J gene is TRBJ1-1, the V gene TRBV7-9; TRBD1 is a possible D gene (6 bases). This CDR3 has 12 residues. Per the germline V gene, CDR1 is SEHNR and CDR2 is FQNEAQ (reference sequence). Trimming removed 3 bases from V and 8 bases from J, with 10 bases in between. CDR3 nucleotide sequence: TGTGCCAGCAGCTTTCCCGGGACAGAAGCTTTCTTT. It specifies CASSFPGTEAFF. Supplemented by reference TRBV7-9 and TRBJ1-1, the full variable domain reads DTGVSQNPRHKITKRGQNVTFRCDPISEHNRLYWYRQTLGQGPEFLTYFQNEAQLEKSRLLSDRFSAERPKGSFSTLEIQRTEQGDSAMYLCASSFPGTEAFFGQGTRLTVV.

The chain couples TRBV5-4 to TRBJ1-4, with D maybe TRBD1 (6 bases). V lost 4 bases and J 4 bases, leaving 8 bases between the germline ends. The CDR3 extends over 13 amino acids. CDR1 SGHNT and CDR2 YYREEE come from the germline V gene (reference sequence). The CDR3 DNA reads TGTGCCAGCAGCATAGGGGGTAATGAAAAACTGTTTTTT. This translates into CASSIGGNEKLFF.

This clonotype was seen ten or more times. The chain is built from TRBV11-2 and TRBJ2-2, with D unresolved. V lost 5 bases and J 7 bases, leaving 5 bases between the germline ends. The CDR3 is 11 amino acids. Germline V CDR1 and CDR2: SGHAT, FQNNGV. CDR3: CASSKYGELFF. In nucleotides, the CDR3 is TGTGCCAGCAGCAAGTACGGGGAGCTGTTTTTT.